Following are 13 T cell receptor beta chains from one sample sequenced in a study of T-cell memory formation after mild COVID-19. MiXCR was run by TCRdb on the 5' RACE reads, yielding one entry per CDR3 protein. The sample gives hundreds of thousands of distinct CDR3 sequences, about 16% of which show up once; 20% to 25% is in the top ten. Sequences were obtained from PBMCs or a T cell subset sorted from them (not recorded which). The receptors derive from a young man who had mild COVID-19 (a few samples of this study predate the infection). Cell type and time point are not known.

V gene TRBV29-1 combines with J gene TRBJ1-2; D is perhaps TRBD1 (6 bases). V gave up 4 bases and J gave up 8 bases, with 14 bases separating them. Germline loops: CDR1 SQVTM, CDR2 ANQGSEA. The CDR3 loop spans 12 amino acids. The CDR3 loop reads CSVGVGRGGYTF. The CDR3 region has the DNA TGCAGCGTTGGGGTCGGCAGGGGAGGCTACACCTTC.

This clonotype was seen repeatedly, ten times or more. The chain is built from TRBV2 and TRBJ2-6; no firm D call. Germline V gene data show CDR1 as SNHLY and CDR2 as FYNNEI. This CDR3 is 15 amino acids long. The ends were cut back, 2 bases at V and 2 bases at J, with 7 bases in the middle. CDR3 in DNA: TGTGCCAGCAGTGAATCGGACGCTGGGGCCAACGTCCTGACTTTC. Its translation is CASSESDAGANVLTF.

The CDR3 coding sequence is TGTGCCAGCAGTTTAAGGGGGTCAACATCTTCGGAAGCTTTCTTT. It translates to CASSLRGSTSSEAFF. V and J are TRBV12-3 or TRBV12-4 and TRBJ1-1, with a possible D match to TRBD1 (6 bases). CDR3 size: 15 residues. Trimming removed 2 bases at V and 8 bases at J, with 18 bases between.

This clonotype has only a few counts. The CDR3 reads CASSPDRGYEQYF. The CDR3, as DNA: TGTGCCAGCAGCCCCGACAGGGGCTACGAGCAGTACTTC. The chain joins TRBV4-2 to TRBJ2-7; 8 bases are shared with TRBD1. The germline gives CDR1 LGHNA, CDR2 YNFKEQ. With V trimmed by 4 bases and J by 3 bases, 2 bases remained unmatched. This CDR3 is 13 amino acids long.

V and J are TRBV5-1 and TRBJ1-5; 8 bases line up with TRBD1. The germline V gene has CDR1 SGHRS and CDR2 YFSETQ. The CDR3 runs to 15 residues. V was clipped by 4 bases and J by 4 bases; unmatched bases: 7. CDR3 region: CASSPTDRENQPQHF. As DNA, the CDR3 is TGCGCCAGCAGCCCTACGGACAGGGAAAATCAGCCCCAGCATTTT.

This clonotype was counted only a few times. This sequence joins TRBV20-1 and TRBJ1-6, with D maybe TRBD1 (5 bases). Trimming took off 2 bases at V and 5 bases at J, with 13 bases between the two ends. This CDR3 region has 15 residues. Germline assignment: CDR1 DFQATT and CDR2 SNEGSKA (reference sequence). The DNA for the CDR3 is TGCAGTGCTAGACCTGGGACGCCGGATAATTCACCCCTCCACTTT. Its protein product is CSARPGTPDNSPLHF.

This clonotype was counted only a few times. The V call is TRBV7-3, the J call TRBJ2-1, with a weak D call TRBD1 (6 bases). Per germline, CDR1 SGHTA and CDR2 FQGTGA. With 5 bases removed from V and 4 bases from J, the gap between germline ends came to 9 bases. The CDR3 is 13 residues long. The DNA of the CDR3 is TGTGCCAGCAGCGCAGGACAGTACAATGAGCAGTTCTTC. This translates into CASSAGQYNEQFF.

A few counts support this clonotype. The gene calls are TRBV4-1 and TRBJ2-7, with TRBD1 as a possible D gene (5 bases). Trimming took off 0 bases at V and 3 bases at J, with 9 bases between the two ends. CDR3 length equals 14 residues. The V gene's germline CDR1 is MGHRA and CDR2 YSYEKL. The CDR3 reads CASSQDPDSYEQYV. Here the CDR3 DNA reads TGCGCCAGCAGCCAAGATCCCGACAGCTACGAGCAGTACGTC.

CDR3 region: CASSLTRDTQYF. CDR3 DNA sequence: TGTGCCAGCAGCCTGACCAGAGATACGCAGTATTTT. This chain joins TRBV14 and TRBJ2-3; D not certain. The CDR3 has 12 residues. Deletions cut 4 bases from V and 5 bases from J, with 7 bases between. Germline CDR1 SGHDN, CDR2 FVKESK.

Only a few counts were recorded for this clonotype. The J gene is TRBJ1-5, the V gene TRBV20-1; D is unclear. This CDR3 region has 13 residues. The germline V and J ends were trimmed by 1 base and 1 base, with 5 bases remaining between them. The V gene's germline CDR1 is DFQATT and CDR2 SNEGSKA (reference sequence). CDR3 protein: CSARVGSNQPQHF. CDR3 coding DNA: TGCAGTGCTAGAGTTGGGAGCAATCAGCCCCAGCATTTT.

Written as DNA, the CDR3 is TGTGCCAGCAGTCCGGGGGGGCAGCAGTATTTT. It encodes CASSPGGQQYF. The V call is TRBV11-2, the J call TRBJ2-3; 8 nucleotides line up with TRBD2. J lost 11 bases, V lost 6 bases, and 4 bases had no gene match. Germline V CDR1 and CDR2: SGHAT, FQNNGV. The length of the CDR3 is 11 residues.

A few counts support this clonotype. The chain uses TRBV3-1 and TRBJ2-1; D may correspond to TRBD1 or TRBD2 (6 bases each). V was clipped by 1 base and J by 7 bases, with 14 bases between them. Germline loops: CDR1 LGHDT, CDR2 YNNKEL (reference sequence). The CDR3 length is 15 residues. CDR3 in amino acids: CASSQGGAGTNEQFF. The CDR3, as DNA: TGTGCCAGCAGCCAAGGGGGGGCAGGGACGAATGAGCAGTTCTTC.

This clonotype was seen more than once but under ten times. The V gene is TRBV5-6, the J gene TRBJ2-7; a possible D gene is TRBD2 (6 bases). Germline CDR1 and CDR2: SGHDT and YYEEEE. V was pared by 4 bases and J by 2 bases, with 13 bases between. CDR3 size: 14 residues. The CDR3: CASSGGYGTYEQYF. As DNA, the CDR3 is TGTGCCAGCAGCGGGGGGTACGGTACCTACGAGCAGTACTTC.